This T cell receptor (beta chain) was obtained from a study of CD8 T cells in Susac syndrome. Findings and limits, study-wide: Susac-specific public clones in total CD8+ repertoires numbered some 16; in CD8+ TEMRA repertoires, they numbered about five.

Reverse transcription of about 0.5 to 1 ug RNA used random hexamers. With immunoSEQ multiplex PCR, TCR beta CDR3 was amplified across 54 Vbeta and 13 Jbeta. Each CDR3 protein gets one entry after TCRdb re-called the immunoSEQ multiplex PCR reads with MiXCR. The data contain 100,000 or so distinct CDR3 sequences, approximately 95% of them singletons. Looked up from germline, CDR1 is SGHNT and CDR2 is YYREEE (reference sequence). CDR3 length: 16 amino acids. V dropped 4 bases and J dropped 8; count of bases not matched to a gene: 6. From blood CD8+ and CD4+ T cells, TCR beta sequences were generated. Isolation of CD8+ and CD4+ T cells was performed negatively, whereas enrichment of TEMRA cells was done by FACS. A word on this clonotype: As yet, its antigen is unknown.

The sample taken for sequencing was CD8+ T cells from PBMCs. The sequence came from a human donor with Susac syndrome. This rearrangement joins TRBV5-4 to TRBJ2-1; 16 bases line up with TRBD2. The CDR3 DNA follows: TGTGCCAGCAGCACGGGACTAGCGGGAGGGATGGATGAGCAGTTCTTC. Translating it yields CASSTGLAGGMDEQFF.